A single sample gave rise to the 5 T cell receptor beta chains below, sequenced in a study of T cells in Graves' hyperthyroidism and ophthalmopathy. Researchers took RNA transcripts and amplified the TCR beta CDR3 regions from them. TCR CDR3 regions were first amplified by RT-PCR with HTBI primers. Each CDR3 protein gets one entry after TCRdb re-called the multiplex PCR reads with MiXCR. Among 560,000 or so distinct CDR3 sequences, more than 45% were seen once, and the ten largest hold 8% to 8.5%. The sample taken for sequencing was peripheral blood or thyroid tissue (not recorded which). Receptors originate from a woman aged 18-29 years with Graves' hyperthyroidism.

This clonotype showed up many times. The chain recombines TRBV7-8 with TRBJ2-7; D gene ambiguous. Trimming removed 2 bases from V and 2 bases from J, with 13 bases in between. CDR3 length: 15 amino acids. The germline gives CDR1 SGHVS, CDR2 FQNEAQ. For the CDR3, the DNA is TGTGCCAGCAGCTTATTTGAGACGCCTCCCTACGAGCAGTACTTC. Translation gives CASSLFETPPYEQYF.

This clonotype has just a few counts. This chain connects TRBV20-1 to TRBJ2-5; 8 bases are a match to TRBD2. The CDR3 runs 17 residues. V lost 0 bases and J lost 5; bases outside the gene matches: 14. Per germline, CDR1 DFQATT and CDR2 SNEGSKA (reference sequence). The CDR3 nucleotides are TGCAGTGCTAGAGATTGGCAAGCGGGAGTAATTGAGGAGACCCAGTACTTC. It translates to CSARDWQAGVIEETQYF.

This clonotype came up once. Possible read error: a much larger clone is one base away. The chain uses TRBV2 and TRBJ1-2, with 11 bases lining up with TRBD1. Trimming at V came to 8 bases and at J to 10 bases, leaving 12 bases not matched to a gene. This CDR3 has 14 amino acids. Germline lookup yields CDR1 SNHLY and CDR2 FYNNEI. This chain's CDR3 is CASGGTGGTRDYTF. The DNA for the CDR3 is TGTGCCAGCGGGGGGACAGGGGGGACTCGTGACTACACCTTC.

This clonotype was detected ten times or more. The V gene is TRBV2, the J gene TRBJ2-5; 7 bases line up with TRBD1. Germline CDR1 and CDR2: SNHLY and FYNNEI. This CDR3 contains 12 residues. V dropped 5 bases and J dropped 5; count of bases not matched to a gene: 2. The CDR3 protein is CASSRGRETQYF. CDR3 in DNA: TGTGCCAGCAGTAGGGGGCGGGAGACCCAGTACTTC.

This chain links TRBV19 with TRBJ2-7, with 11 bases matching TRBD2. The CDR3 has 15 amino acids. CDR1 LNHDA and CDR2 SQIVND come from the germline V gene (reference sequence). J was trimmed by 3 bases and V by 6 bases; bases with no gene match: 7. CDR3 DNA sequence: TGTGCCAGTAGCCGAACCGGGACTAGCGGCTACGAGCAGTACTTC. Amino acids: CASSRTGTSGYEQYF.